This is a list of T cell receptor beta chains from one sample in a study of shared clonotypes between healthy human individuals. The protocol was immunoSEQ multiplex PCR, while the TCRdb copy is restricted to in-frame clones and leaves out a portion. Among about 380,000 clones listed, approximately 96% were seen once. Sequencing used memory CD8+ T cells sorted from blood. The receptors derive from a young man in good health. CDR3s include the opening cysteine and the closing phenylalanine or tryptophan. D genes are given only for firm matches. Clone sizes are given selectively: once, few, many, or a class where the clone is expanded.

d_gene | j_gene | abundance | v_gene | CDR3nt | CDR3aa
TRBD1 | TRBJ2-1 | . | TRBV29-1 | TGCAGCGTTGCCGGGGGAAGGACAGGGGCGGACGAGCAGTTCTTC | CSVAGGRTGADEQFF
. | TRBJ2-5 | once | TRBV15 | TGTGCCACCAGCAGACGTGAGACCCAGTACTTC | CATSRRETQYF
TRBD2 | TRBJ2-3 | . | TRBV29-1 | TGCAGCGTTGGATATGGCGGGGGGAGCACAGATACGCAGTATTTT | CSVGYGGGSTDTQYF
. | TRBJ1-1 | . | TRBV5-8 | TGTGCCAGTATGACCCTTGAAGCTTTCTTT | CASMTLEAFF
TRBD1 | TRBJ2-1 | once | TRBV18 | TGTGCCAGCTCGCCCGGGACAGGGGGCAACTACAATGAGCAGTTCTTC | CASSPGTGGNYNEQFF
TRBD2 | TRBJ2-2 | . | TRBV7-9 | TGTGCCAGCAGTTTGATTAGCGGGGCCACCGGGGAGCTGTTTTTT | CASSLISGATGELFF
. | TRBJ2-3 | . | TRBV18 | TGTGCCAGCTCACCCCAGGGGGGGATTCTCACAGATACGCAGTATTTT | CASSPQGGILTDTQYF
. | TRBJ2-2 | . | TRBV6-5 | TGTGCCAGCAGTTACTCGGGCACCGGGGAGCTGTTTTTT | CASSYSGTGELFF
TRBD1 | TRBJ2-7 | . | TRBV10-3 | TGTGCCATCAGTGAGAAGGGACAGGTCTACGAGCAGTACTTC | CAISEKGQVYEQYF
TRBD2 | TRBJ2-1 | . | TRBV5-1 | TGCGCCAGCAGCTTTTTACCTAGCGGCTCCTACAATGAGCAGTTCTTC | CASSFLPSGSYNEQFF
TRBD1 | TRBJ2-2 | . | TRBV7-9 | TGTGCCAGCAGCTCCTACAGGGGGGCCGGGGAGCTGTTTTTT | CASSSYRGAGELFF
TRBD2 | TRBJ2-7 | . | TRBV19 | TGTGCCCAATCCGGGACTAGCGGGAGGAACAACTCCTACGAGCAGTACTTC | CAQSGTSGRNNSYEQYF
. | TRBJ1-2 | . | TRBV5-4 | TGTGCCAGCAGCCCCAAAGACGGTAACTATGGCTACACCTTC | CASSPKDGNYGYTF
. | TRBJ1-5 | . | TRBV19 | TGTGCCAGTAGTATTTGGTCGTCATATAGCAATCAGCCCCAGCATTTT | CASSIWSSYSNQPQHF
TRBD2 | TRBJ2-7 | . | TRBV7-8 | TGTGCCAGCAGCTTAGGGGGACTAGCTGACGAGCAGTACTTC | CASSLGGLADEQYF
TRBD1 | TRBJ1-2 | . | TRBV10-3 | TGTGCCATCAGTGAGTCGACAGGGGGTGGCTACACCTTC | CAISESTGGGYTF
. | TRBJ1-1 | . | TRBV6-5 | TGTGCCAGCAGTTACAAGGGAAGAATTGCCACTGAAGCTTTCTTT | CASSYKGRIATEAFF
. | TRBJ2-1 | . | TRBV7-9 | TGTGCCAGCAGCTTAGCGGGAGGTGAGCAGTTCTTC | CASSLAGGEQFF
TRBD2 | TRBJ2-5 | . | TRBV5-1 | TGCGCCAGCAGGCGAACTAGCGTCCAAGAGACCCAGTACTTC | CASRRTSVQETQYF
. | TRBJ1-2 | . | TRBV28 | TGTGCCAGCAGTTTATCTGACGGCTACACCTTC | CASSLSDGYTF
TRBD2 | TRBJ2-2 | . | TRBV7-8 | TGTGCCAGCACCCTATCCCCTAGCGGGAGGGCCCTGAACACCGGGGAGCTGTTTTTT | CASTLSPSGRALNTGELFF
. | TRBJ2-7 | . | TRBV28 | TGTGCCAGCAGTTTAGCGGTAGCCTACGAGCAGTACTTC | CASSLAVAYEQYF
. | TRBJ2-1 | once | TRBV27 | TGTGCCAGCAGAGGGGGAGGGTACAATGAGCAGTTCTTC | CASRGGGYNEQFF
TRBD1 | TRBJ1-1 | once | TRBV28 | TGTGCCAGCAGTTCCCGGGACAGGGGGCCCACTGAAGCTTTCTTT | CASSSRDRGPTEAFF
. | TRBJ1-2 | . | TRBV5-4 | TGTGCCAGCAGCTTGAACAGGAACCTTTATGGCTACACCTTC | CASSLNRNLYGYTF
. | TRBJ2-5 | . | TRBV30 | TGTGCCTGGAGTGTACTACGGTGGGCCCAAGAGACCCAGTACTTC | CAWSVLRWAQETQYF
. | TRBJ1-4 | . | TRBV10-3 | TGTGCCATCAGTGATGGCAGGGCCAATGAAAAACTGTTTTTT | CAISDGRANEKLFF
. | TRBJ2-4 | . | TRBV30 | TGTGCCTGGAGTGTTGGGGGTCGGGACATTCAGTACTTC | CAWSVGGRDIQYF